This T cell receptor (beta chain) was found in a study of cytomegalovirus exposure and HLA in healthy donors. Overall study results and limits: Cytomegalovirus-associated status was assigned to around 160 TCR beta chains.

This CDR3 comprises 14 residues. The ends lost 7 bases at V and 6 bases at J; junction bases unmatched: 11. CDR1 is MNHNS and CDR2 is SASEGT in the germline V gene. The PCR was carried out with 60 Vbeta primers and 13 Jbeta primers. Repertoires were generated with immunoSEQ multiplex PCR, while TCRdb's copy carries only in-frame clones and drops some. The sample has 150,000 or so clones; roughly 84% are singletons. Points on this clone: The antigen remains undetermined.

The chain employs TRBV6-1 and TRBJ2-7; 8 bases are a match to TRBD1. Sequencing input: PBMCs. This TCR was recovered from a male donor in good health and CMV-seronegative. CDR3 in amino acids: CASILDRVRLEQYF. The CDR3 DNA sequence: TGTGCCAGCATTCTGGACAGGGTGCGACTCGAGCAGTACTTC.